This T cell receptor beta chain was sequenced in a study of regulatory T cells in long-lasting Graves disease. On the study more broadly: Newly diagnosed Graves' patients had taken antithyroid drugs under 3 months. The study's findings and limits: The sample size was small, and this may have reduced accuracy. Persistent-disease Graves' patients showed less TCR diversity than new cases.

This CDR3 has 14 amino acids. Germline V gene sequence: CDR1 SNHLY, CDR2 FYNNEI. Trimming took 5 bases from V and 5 from J; bases not matched to a gene: 7. The time point here: newly diagnosed GD, antithyroid drugs for less than 3 months. Researchers made the TCR library from RNA that was extracted from PBMCs. EDTA tubes held Nine milliliters of peripheral blood from each patient. iRepertoire HTBI primers and Arm-PCR of CDR3 regions built TCR beta libraries. TCRdb recomputed calls from the multiplex PCR reads with MiXCR, one row per CDR3 protein. This table holds some 250,000 distinct CDR3 sequences, 20% to 25% found once. This clonotype has a count of ten or more. Its specificity is not known.

This TCR was sampled from a female donor with Graves disease. This chain connects TRBV2 to TRBJ2-5; 8 nucleotides match TRBD2. Sequences were derived from peripheral blood mononuclear cells (PBMCs), sampled at new diagnosis, from a patient treated with antithyroid drugs. CDR3 nucleotides: TGTGCCAGCAGTTCCCCGGGACTAGAGGAGACCCAGTACTTC. This translates into CASSSPGLEETQYF.